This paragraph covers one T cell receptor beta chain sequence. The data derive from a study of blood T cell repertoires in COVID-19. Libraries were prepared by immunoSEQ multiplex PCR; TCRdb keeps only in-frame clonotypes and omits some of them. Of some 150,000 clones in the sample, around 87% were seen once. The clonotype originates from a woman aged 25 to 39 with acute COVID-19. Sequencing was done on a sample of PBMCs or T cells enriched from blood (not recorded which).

The CDR3, as DNA: TGTGCCAGCACAAAACAGAGGGGGGAGGGCATTCAGTACTTC. Translation: CASTKQRGEGIQYF. This sequence joins TRBV7-2 and TRBJ2-4, with D possibly TRBD2 on 7 matching bases. V was shortened by 7 bases and J by 9 bases, with 19 bases between the two germline ends. This CDR3 has 14 amino acids. Germline assignment: CDR1 SGHTA and CDR2 FQGNSA.